This T cell receptor beta chain was sequenced in a study of T cell responses to AZD1222 COVID-19 vaccine. After removal of 7 bases from V and 3 bases from J, the junction contained 16 bases not matched to a gene. CDR1 is SGHTA and CDR2 is FQGTGA in the germline V gene. The CDR3 is made up of 18 amino acids. Measured with immunoSEQ multiplex PCR; TCRdb has only the in-frame clones, and not every one. This sample carries 150,000 to 250,000 clones, approximately 91% of them seen once, and the ten largest clones take about 3.5%. The rearrangement joins TRBV7-3 to TRBJ2-5, with TRBD2 matching 11 bases. This clonotype was sampled from an adult who received the AZD1222 COVID-19 vaccine. The source was peripheral blood, collected 28 days after the second AZD1222 dose. CDR3 coding DNA: TGTGCCAGCACTCCCTTCCGGGGTAGCGGGAGGGCTGAAGAGACCCAGTACTTC. This sequence encodes CASTPFRGSGRAEETQYF.